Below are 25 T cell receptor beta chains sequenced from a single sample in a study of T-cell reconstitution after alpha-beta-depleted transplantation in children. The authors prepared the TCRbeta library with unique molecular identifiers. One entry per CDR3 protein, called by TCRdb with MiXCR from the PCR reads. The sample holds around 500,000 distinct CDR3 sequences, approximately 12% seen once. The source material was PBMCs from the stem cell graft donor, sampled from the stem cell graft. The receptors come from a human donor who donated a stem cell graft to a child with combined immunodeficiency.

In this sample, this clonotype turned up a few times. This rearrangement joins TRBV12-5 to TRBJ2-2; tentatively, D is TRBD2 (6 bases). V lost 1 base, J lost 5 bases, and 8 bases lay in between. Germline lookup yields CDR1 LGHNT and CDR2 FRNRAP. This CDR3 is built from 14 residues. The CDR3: CASGLDLATGELFF. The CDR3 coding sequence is TGTGCTAGTGGTTTGGACCTAGCGACCGGGGAGCTGTTTTTT.

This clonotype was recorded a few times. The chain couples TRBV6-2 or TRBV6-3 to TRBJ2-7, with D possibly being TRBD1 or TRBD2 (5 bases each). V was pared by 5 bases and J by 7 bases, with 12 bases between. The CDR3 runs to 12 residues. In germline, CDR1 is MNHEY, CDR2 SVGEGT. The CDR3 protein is CASSPYEGEQYF. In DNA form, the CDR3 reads TGTGCCAGCAGTCCCTACGAGGGGGAGCAGTACTTC.

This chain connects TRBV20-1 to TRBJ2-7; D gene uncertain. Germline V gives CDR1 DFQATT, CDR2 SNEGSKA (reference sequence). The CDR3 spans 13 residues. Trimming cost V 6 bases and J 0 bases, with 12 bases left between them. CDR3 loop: CSARRAVSYEQYF. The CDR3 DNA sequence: TGCAGTGCCCGGCGAGCAGTCTCCTACGAGCAGTACTTC.

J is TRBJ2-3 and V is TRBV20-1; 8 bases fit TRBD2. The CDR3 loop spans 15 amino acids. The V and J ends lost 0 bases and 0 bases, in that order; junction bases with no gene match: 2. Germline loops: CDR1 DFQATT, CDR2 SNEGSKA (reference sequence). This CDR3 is CSARELAGSTDTQYF. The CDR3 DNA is TGCAGTGCTAGAGAGTTAGCGGGGAGCACAGATACGCAGTATTTT.

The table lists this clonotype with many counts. The DNA for the CDR3 is TGTGCCAGCACCCACCCGGGGACTAGCGGGAGGTACGAGCAGTACTTC. As protein: CASTHPGTSGRYEQYF. The rearrangement joins TRBV6-2 or TRBV6-3 to TRBJ2-7, with 15 nucleotides matching TRBD2. This CDR3 region has 16 residues. J lost 4 bases, V lost 7 bases, and 8 bases had no gene match. Germline loops: CDR1 MNHEY, CDR2 SVGEGT.

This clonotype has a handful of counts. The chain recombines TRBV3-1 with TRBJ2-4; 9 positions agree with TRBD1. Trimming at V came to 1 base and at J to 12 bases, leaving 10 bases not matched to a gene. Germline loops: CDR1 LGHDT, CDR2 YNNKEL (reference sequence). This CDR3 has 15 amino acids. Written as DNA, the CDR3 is TGTGCCAGCAGCCAAGTCCCCGGGACAGGGCACGCTCAGTACTTC. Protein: CASSQVPGTGHAQYF.

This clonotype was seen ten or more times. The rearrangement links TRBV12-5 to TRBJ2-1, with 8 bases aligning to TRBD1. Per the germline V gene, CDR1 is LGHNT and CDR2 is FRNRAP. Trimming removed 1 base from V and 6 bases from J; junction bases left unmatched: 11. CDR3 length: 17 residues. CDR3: CASGLATTGAMLNEQFF. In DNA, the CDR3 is TGTGCTAGTGGTTTGGCAACGACAGGGGCGATGCTCAATGAGCAGTTCTTC. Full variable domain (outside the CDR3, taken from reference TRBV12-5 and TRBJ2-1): DARVTQTPRHKVTEMGQEVTMRCQPILGHNTVFWYRQTMMQGLELLAYFRNRAPLDDSGMPKDRFSAEMPDATLATLKIQPSEPRDSAVYFCASGLATTGAMLNEQFFGPGTRLTVL.

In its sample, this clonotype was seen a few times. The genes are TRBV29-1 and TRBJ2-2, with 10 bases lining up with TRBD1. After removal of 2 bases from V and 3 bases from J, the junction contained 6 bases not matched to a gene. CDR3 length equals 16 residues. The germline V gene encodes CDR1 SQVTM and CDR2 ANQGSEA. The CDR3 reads CSVEFGGQGYTGELFF. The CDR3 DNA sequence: TGCAGCGTTGAATTTGGGGGACAGGGGTACACCGGGGAGCTGTTTTTT.

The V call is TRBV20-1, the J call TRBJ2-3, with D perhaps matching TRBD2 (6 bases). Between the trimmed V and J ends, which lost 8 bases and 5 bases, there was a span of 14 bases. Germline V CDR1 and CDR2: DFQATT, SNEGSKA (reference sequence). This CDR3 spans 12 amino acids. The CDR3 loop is CSKRGLGDTQYF. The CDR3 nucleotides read TGCAGTAAAAGGGGACTCGGAGATACGCAGTATTTT.

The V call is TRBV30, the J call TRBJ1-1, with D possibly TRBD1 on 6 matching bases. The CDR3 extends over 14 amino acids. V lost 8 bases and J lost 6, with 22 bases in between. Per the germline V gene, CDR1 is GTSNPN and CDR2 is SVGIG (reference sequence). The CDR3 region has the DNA TGTGCCGTTACAGGGTTCAATTTGCGCCCTGAAGCTTTCTTT. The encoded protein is CAVTGFNLRPEAFF.

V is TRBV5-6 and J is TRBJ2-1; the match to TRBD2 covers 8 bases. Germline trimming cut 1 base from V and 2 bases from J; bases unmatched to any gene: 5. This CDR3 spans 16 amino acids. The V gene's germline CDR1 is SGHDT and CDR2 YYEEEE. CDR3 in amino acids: CASSLFGTRPYNEQFF. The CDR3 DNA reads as TGTGCCAGCAGCTTGTTTGGGACTAGGCCCTACAATGAGCAGTTCTTC.

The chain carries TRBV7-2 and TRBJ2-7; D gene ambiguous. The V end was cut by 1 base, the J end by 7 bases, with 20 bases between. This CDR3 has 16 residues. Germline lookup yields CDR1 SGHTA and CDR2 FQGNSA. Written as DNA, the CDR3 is TGTGCCAGCAGCTTAGGACCGGGCCTCGGTGCGTATGAGCAGTACTTC. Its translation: CASSLGPGLGAYEQYF.

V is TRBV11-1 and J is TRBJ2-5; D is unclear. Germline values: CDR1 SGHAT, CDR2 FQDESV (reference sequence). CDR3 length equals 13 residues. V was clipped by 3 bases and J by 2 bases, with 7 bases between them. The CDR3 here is CASSFGIQETQYF. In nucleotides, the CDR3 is TGTGCCAGCAGCTTCGGAATACAAGAGACCCAGTACTTC. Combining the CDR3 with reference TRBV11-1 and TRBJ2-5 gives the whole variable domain EAEVAQSPRYKITEKSQAVAFWCDPISGHATLYWYRQILGQGPELLVQFQDESVVDDSQLPKDRFSAERLKGVDSTLKIQPAELGDSAMYLCASSFGIQETQYFGPGTRLLVL.

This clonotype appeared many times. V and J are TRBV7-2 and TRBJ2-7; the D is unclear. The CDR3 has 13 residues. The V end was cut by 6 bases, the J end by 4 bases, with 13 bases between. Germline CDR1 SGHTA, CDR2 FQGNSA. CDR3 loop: CASSLTSGYEQYF. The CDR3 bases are TGTGCCAGCAGTTTGACCAGTGGGTACGAGCAGTACTTC.

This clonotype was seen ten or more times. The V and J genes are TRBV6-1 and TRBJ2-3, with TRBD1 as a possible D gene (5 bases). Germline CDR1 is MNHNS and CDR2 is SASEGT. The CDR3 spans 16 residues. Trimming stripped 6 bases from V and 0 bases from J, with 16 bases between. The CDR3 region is CASRSTRVASTDTQYF. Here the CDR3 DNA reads TGTGCCAGCAGATCTACCAGGGTCGCTAGCACAGATACGCAGTATTTT.

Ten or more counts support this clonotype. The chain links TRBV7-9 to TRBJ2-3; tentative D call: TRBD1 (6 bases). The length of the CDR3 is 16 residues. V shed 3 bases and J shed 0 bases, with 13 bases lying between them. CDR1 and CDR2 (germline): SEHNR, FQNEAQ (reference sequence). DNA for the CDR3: TGTGCCAGCAGCTTTGGCAGGGGCCCAAGCACAGATACGCAGTATTTT. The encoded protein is CASSFGRGPSTDTQYF.

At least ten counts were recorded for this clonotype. CDR3 sequence: CASSKRATSYEQYF. CDR3 bases: TGTGCCAGCAGTAAGAGGGCTACCTCCTACGAGCAGTACTTC. V gene TRBV6-1 combines with J gene TRBJ2-7; possibly TRBD2 for D (5 bases). CDR3 length equals 14 residues. With 5 bases removed from V and 0 bases from J, the gap between germline ends came to 11 bases. Germline loops: CDR1 MNHNS, CDR2 SASEGT.

The CDR3 reads CSAGTSFYNEQFF. The CDR3 DNA reads TGCAGTGCTGGGACTAGCTTTTACAATGAGCAGTTCTTC. The V and J genes are TRBV20-1 and TRBJ2-1; TRBD2 aligns across 9 bases. The CDR3 contains 13 residues. Germline CDR1 and CDR2: DFQATT and SNEGSKA (reference sequence). The junction had 3 bases not matched to a gene; V was cut back by 5 bases and J by 4 bases.

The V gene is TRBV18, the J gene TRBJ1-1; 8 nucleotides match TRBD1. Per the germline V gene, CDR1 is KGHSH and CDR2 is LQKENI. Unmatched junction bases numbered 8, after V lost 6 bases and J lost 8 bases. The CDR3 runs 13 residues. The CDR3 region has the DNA TGTGCCAGCTCCCTACAGGGGGGTCGCGAAGCTTTCTTT. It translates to CASSLQGGREAFF.

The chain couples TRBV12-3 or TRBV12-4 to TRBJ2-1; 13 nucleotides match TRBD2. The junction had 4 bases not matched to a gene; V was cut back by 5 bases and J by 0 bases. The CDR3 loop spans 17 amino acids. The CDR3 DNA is TGTGCCAGCAGTCCGGGACTAGCGGGGTTCTCCTACAATGAGCAGTTCTTC. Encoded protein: CASSPGLAGFSYNEQFF.

The CDR3 protein is CATSDTTAAGTDTQYF. The CDR3 DNA reads as TGTGCCACCAGTGATACGACAGCGGCGGGAACAGATACGCAGTATTTT. This chain uses TRBV24-1 with TRBJ2-3, with D maybe TRBD2 (6 bases). V was shortened by 3 bases and J by 3 bases, with 15 bases between the two germline ends. The CDR3 extends over 16 amino acids. From germline, CDR1 is KGHDR and CDR2 SFDVKD.

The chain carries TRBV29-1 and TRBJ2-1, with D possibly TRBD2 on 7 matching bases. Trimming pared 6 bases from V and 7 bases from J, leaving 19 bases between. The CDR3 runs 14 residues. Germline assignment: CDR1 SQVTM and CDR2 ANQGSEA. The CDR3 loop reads CSVGQGGVGNEQFF. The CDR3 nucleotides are TGCAGCGTGGGACAAGGGGGGGTTGGGAATGAGCAGTTCTTC.

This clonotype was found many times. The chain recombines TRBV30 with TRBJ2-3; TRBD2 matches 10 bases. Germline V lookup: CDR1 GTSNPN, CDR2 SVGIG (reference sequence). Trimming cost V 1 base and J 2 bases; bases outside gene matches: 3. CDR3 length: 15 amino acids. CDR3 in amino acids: CAWSEGLAVTDTQYF. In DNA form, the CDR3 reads TGTGCCTGGAGTGAAGGACTAGCGGTCACAGATACGCAGTATTTT.

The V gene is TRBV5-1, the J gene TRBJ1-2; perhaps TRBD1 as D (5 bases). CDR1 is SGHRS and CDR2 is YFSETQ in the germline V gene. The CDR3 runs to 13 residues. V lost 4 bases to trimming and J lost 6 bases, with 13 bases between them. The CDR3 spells CASSLDIRDGYTF. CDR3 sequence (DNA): TGCGCCAGCAGCCTGGACATTCGCGATGGCTACACCTTC.

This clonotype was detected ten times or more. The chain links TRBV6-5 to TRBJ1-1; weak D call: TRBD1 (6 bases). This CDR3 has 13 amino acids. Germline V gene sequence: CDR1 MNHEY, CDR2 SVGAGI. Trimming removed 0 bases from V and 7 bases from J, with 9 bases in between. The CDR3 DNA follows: TGTGCCAGCAGTTACTCGACAGGAGATGAAGCTTTCTTT. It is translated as CASSYSTGDEAFF.